The present TCR beta chain was sequenced within a study of T-cell reconstitution after alpha-beta-depleted transplantation in children. Regarding the study as a whole: Several hundred rapidly expanded clones from non-depleted graft cells reportedly supplied alpha-beta T cells about two months post-transplant.

The CDR3 loop spans 15 amino acids. The germline V gene has CDR1 LGHDT and CDR2 YNNKEL (reference sequence). Deletions cut 3 bases from V and 1 base from J, with 9 bases between. Comments on this clonotype: The antigen is unknown.

Preparation of the TCRbeta library involved a method that used unique molecular identifiers. TCRdb reprocessed the PCR reads via MiXCR and lists one record per CDR3 protein. The sample contains about 980,000 distinct CDR3 sequences, around 30% of which appear only once. Material: PBMCs, mostly from graft donor cells, obtained 360 days after TCRalphabeta/CD19-depleted stem cell transplant. This clonotype was obtained from a boy under three years old who had a stem cell transplant for SCID, so the T cells may come from the graft donor. The chain links TRBV3-1 to TRBJ2-2, with D possibly being TRBD1 or TRBD2 (5 bases each). The CDR3 DNA reads TGTGCCAGCAGCCAGAGGGGCCTGAACACCGGGGAGCTGTTTTTT. It codes for CASSQRGLNTGELFF.